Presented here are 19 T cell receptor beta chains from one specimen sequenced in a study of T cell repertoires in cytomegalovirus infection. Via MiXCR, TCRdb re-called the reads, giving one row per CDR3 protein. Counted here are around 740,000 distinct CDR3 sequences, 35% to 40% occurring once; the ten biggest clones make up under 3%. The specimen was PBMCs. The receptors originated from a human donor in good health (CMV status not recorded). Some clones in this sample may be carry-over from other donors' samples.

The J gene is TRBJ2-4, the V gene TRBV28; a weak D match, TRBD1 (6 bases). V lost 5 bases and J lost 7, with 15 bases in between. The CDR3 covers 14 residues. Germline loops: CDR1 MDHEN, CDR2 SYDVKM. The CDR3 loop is CASSRFHRANIQYF. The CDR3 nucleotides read TGTGCCAGCAGTCGGTTTCACAGGGCGAACATTCAGTACTTC.

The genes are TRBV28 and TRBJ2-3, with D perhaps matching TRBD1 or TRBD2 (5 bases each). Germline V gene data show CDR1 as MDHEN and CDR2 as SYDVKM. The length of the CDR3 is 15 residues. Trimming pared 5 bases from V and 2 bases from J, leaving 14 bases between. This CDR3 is CASSPRLGTTDTQYF. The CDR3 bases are TGTGCCAGCAGTCCCAGGTTGGGGACCACAGATACGCAGTATTTT.

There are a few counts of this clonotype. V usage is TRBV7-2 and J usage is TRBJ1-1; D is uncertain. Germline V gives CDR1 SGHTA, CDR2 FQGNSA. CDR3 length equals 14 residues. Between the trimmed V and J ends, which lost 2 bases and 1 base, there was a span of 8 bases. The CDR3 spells CASSLYRQNTEAFF. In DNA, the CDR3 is TGTGCCAGCAGCTTATACAGACAGAACACTGAAGCTTTCTTT.

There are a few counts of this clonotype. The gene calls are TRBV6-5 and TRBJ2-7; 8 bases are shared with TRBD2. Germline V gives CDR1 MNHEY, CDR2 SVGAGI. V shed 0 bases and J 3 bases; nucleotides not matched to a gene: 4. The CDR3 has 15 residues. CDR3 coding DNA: TGTGCCAGCAGTTACTCTCCGGGAGGGGGCTACGAGCAGTACTTC. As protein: CASSYSPGGGYEQYF.

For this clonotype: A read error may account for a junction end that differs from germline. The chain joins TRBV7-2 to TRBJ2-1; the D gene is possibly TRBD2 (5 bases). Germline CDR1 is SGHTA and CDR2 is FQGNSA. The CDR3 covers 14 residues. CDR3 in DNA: TGTGCCAGCACCCCCGCGAGCGGCTACAATGTGCAGTTCTTC. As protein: CASTPASGYNVQFF. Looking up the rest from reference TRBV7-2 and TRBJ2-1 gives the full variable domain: GAGVSQSPSNKVTEKGKDVELRCDPISGHTALYWYRQSLGQGLEFLIYFQGNSAPDKSGLPSDRFSAERTGGSVSTLTIQRTQQEDSAVYLCASTPASGYNVQFFGPGTRLTVL.

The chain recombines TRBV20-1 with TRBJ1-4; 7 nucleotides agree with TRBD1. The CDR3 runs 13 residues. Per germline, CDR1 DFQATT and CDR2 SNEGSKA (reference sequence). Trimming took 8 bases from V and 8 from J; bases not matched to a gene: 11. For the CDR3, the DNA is TGCAGTTCGATGACAGGGCCCGGCGAAAAACTGTTTTTT. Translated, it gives CSSMTGPGEKLFF.

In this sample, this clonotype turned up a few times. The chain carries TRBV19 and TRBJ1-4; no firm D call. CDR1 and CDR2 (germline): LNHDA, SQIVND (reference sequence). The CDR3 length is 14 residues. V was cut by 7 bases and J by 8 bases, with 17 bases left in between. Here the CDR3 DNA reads TGTGCCAGTACCGTAAACGGCGGGTACGAAAAACTGTTTTTT. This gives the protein CASTVNGGYEKLFF. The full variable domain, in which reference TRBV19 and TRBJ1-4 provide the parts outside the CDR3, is DGGITQSPKYLFRKEGQNVTLSCEQNLNHDAMYWYRQDPGQGLRLIYYSQIVNDFQKGDIAEGYSVSREKKESFPLTVTSAQKNPTAFYLCASTVNGGYEKLFFGSGTQLSVL.

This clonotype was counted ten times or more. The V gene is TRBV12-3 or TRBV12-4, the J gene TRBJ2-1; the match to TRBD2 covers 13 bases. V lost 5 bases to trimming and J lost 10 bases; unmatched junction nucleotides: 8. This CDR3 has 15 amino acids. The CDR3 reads CASSPEGLAGLEQFF. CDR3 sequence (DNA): TGTGCCAGCAGTCCAGAGGGACTAGCGGGATTGGAGCAGTTCTTC.

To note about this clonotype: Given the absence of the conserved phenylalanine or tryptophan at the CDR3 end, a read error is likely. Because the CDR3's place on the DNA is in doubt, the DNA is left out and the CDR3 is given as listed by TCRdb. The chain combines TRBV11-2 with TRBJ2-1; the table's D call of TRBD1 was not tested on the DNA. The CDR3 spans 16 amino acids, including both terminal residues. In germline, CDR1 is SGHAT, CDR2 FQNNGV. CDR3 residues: CASSQDRDRVFNEQLL.

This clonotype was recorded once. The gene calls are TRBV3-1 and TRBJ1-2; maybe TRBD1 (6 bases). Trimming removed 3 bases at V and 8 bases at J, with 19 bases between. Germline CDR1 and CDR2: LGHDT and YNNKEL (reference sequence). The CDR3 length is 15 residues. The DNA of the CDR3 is TGTGCCAGCAGCCAGACTCGCGGGGGCGCGGCAGGCTACACCTTC. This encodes CASSQTRGGAAGYTF.

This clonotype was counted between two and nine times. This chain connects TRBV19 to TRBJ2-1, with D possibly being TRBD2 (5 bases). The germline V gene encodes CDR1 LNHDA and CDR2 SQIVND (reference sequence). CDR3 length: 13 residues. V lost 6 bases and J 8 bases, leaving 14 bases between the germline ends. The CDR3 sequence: CASRPDFGDEQFF. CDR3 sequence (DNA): TGTGCCAGTAGGCCGGACTTTGGCGATGAGCAGTTCTTC. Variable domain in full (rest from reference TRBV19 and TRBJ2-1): DGGITQSPKYLFRKEGQNVTLSCEQNLNHDAMYWYRQDPGQGLRLIYYSQIVNDFQKGDIAEGYSVSREKKESFPLTVTSAQKNPTAFYLCASRPDFGDEQFFGPGTRLTVL.

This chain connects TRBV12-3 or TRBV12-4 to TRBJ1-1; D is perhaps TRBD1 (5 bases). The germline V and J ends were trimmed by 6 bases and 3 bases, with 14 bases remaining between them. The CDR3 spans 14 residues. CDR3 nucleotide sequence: TGTGCCAGCAGCCCCTCGGCAGGGCACACTGAAGCTTTCTTT. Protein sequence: CASSPSAGHTEAFF.

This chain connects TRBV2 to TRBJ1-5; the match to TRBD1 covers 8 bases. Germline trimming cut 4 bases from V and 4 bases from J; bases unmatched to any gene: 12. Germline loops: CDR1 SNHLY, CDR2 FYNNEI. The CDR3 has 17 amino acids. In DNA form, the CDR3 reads TGTGCCAGCAGTGTAACCACTACAGGGGGTGGGAATCAGCCCCAGCATTTT. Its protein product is CASSVTTTGGGNQPQHF.

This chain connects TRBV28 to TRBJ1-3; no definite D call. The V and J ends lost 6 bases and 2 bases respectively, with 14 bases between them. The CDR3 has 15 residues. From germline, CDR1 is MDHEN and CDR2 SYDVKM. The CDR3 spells CASSSRRVTGNTIYF. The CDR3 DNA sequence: TGTGCCAGCAGCTCCCGGAGGGTTACTGGAAACACCATATATTTT.

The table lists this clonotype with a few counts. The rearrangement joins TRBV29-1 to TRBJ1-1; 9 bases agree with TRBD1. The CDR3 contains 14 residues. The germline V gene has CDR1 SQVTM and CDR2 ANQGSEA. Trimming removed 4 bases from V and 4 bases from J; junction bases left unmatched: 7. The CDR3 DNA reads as TGCAGCGTTGCACAGGGGGCGAAGGGCACTGAAGCTTTCTTT. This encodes CSVAQGAKGTEAFF.

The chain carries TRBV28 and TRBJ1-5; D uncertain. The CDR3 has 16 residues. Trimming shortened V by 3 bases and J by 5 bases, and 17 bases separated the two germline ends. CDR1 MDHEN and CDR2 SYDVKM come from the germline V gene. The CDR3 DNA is TGTGCCAGCAGTTTGGTAGTCCAAACTTTCGATCAGCCCCAGCATTTT. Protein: CASSLVVQTFDQPQHF.

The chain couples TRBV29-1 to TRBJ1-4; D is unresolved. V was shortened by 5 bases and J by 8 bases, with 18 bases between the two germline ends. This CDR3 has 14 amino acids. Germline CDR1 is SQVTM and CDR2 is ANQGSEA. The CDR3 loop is CSVREGGPNEKLFF. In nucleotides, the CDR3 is TGCAGCGTTAGGGAGGGAGGGCCCAACGAAAAACTGTTTTTT.

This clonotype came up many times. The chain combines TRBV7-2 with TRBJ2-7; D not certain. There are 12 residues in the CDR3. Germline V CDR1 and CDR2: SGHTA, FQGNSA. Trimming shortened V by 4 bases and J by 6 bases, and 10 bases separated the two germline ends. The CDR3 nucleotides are TGTGCCAGCAGCTGGGCGCGTACCGAGCAGTACTTC. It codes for CASSWARTEQYF.

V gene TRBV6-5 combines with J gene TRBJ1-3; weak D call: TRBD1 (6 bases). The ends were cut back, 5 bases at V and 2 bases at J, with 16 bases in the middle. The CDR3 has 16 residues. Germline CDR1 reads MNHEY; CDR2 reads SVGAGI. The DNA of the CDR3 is TGTGCCAGCAGTCCCGAACAGGGAATGGCTGGAAACACCATATATTTT. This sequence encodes CASSPEQGMAGNTIYF.